The T cell receptor (beta chain) under discussion was sequenced for a study of blood T cell repertoires in COVID-19 (dated by TCRdb to 2020 to 2021). Context from the whole study: Samples from collaborators originated in the United States, Italy and Spain and spanned both the acute and convalescent phases of COVID-19. Subjects who had been exposed to COVID-19, were actively infected with it, or had recovered from it provided the deeply sampled blood TCRbeta repertoires that made up the dataset. The prospective study material was composed of cDNA or gDNA derived from T cells, B-cell-depleted T cells, or PBMCs. HLA class I and class II types, where available, came from metadata supplied by the sample provider rather than from assay-based typing. The repertoires were made available in a free public database intended to serve as a resource for research on the immune response to SARS-CoV-2. Nearly every sample came with metadata listing a de-identified subject ID, COVID-19 status, age in years and sex. The samples were drawn from two sources: the first 160 participants of the ongoing ImmuneRACE study, and over 1,000 subjects contributed by 6 global collaborators.

One collaborating source in Seattle enrolled patients while the patients were actively infected and followed the patients over time throughout the course of disease. The collaborating institutions used their own protocols to collect whole blood in K2EDTA tubes. For TCRbeta analysis, collaborators shipped samples as frozen whole blood, isolated PBMCs, or DNA extracted from either of those sample types. General study outcomes and caveats: The quantity of clinical and demographic metadata differed by source and by participant and was supplied without curation.

Concerning this clone: There is no known antigen for this receptor. No per-base quality is available; no much larger clone lies one base away.

The immunoSEQ Assay, a bias-controlled multiplex PCR, was used to amplify TCRbeta CDR3 regions from genomic DNA. In the original analysis: Nucleated cell counts per sample were estimated from amplification of reference gene primers within the assay. To quantify the absolute abundance of each unique TCRbeta CDR3 rearrangement, sequence reads were collapsed and filtered. Productive Simpson clonality was computed per sample as the square root of Simpson's diversity index over productive rearrangements. Here the immuneACCESS table is served through TCRdb, limited to in-frame sequences with V and J called. Missing clones are a known gap in these copies; in checked studies unresolved V genes cover under half, and the rest lacks a known reason. The DNA was the basis for D and trimming; V, J and clone size are from that table. A total of 250,000 to 400,000 clones appear in this sample, roughly 90% of them only once. The biggest ten clones account for under 3.5% of the sample.

Including the terminal cysteine and phenylalanine, the CDR3 comprises 14 residues. Here the CDR3 DNA is all that survives: 42 bases in frame from base 1. CDR1 and CDR2, per the germline V gene (reference sequence), are LNHDA and SQIVND. For this chain, trimming is 8 bases at the V end and 1 base at the J end, and the number of junction bases without a gene match is 3. Sequences were obtained from peripheral blood. This chain is built from TRBV19 and TRBJ2-1; 9 bases in the middle match TRBD2. The source of this sequence is a woman aged 30 to 39 with COVID-19, enrolled during active disease. CDR3 protein: CASGSGRSYNEQFF. The nucleotide sequence reads as follows: TGTGCCAGTGGGAGCGGGAGGTCCTACAATGAGCAGTTCTTC.